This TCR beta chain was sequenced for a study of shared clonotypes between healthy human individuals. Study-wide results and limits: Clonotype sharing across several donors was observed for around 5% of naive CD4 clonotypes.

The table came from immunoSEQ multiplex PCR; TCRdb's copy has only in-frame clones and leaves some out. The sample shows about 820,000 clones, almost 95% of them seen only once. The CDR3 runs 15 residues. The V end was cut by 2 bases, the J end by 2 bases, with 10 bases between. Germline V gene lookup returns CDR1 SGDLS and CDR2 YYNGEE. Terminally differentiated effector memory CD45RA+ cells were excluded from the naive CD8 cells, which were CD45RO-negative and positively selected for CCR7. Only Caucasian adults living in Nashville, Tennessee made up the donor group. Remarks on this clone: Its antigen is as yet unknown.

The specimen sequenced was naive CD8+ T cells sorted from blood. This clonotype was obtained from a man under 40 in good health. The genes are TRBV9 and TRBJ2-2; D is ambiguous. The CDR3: CASSVGNSNTGELFF. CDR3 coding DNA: TGTGCCAGCAGCGTGGGGAACTCAAACACCGGGGAGCTGTTTTTT.